This TCR beta chain came from a study of blood T cell repertoires in COVID-19. CDR1 MNHEY and CDR2 SVGAGI come from the germline V gene. Trimming at V came to 6 bases and at J to 0 bases, leaving 7 bases not matched to a gene. This CDR3 is 15 amino acids long. This clone has just one count. The table came from immunoSEQ multiplex PCR; TCRdb's copy has only in-frame clones and leaves some out. The sample has around 56,000 clones, more than 60% seen once. This receptor was taken from a woman in her 70s with acute or convalescent COVID-19. The chain is built from TRBV6-5 and TRBJ1-1; TRBD1 matches 7 bases. The sequenced material came from peripheral blood. The CDR3 DNA is TGTGCCAGCAGGACAGGGAGCCCCATGAACACTGAAGCTTTCTTT. Translated, it gives CASRTGSPMNTEAFF.